The clone carrying this T cell receptor (beta chain) came up a few times. As yet, its antigen is unknown. TCRdb reanalysed the reads using MiXCR and keeps one entry per CDR3 protein. The table records 100,000 to 150,000 distinct CDR3 sequences, roughly 25% of them present only once. This record belongs to a study of T cell repertoires in cytomegalovirus infection. Looking at the study overall: In public TCR beta signatures, there were indications of both CMV infection and matching HLA type.

Findings and caveats of the study: Carriage of CMV together with the relevant HLA was identifiable through cumulative public TCR beta family frequency. HLA-C-restricted CMV clonotypes gave the most frequent clonotype in two of eight donors.

This CDR3 is built from 14 residues. V was clipped by 6 bases and J by 4 bases, with 13 bases between them. In germline, CDR1 is MNHNS, CDR2 SASEGT. The receptor was derived from a human donor in good health (CMV status not recorded). Some clones in this sample may be carry-over from other donors' samples. J is TRBJ1-3 and V is TRBV6-1, with D maybe TRBD1 (6 bases). The sequencing input was PBMCs, sequenced either directly or after in vitro stimulation (not recorded which). The CDR3 sequence: CASREQGTGNTIYF. CDR3 nucleotides: TGTGCCAGCAGGGAACAGGGTACCGGAAACACCATATATTTT.